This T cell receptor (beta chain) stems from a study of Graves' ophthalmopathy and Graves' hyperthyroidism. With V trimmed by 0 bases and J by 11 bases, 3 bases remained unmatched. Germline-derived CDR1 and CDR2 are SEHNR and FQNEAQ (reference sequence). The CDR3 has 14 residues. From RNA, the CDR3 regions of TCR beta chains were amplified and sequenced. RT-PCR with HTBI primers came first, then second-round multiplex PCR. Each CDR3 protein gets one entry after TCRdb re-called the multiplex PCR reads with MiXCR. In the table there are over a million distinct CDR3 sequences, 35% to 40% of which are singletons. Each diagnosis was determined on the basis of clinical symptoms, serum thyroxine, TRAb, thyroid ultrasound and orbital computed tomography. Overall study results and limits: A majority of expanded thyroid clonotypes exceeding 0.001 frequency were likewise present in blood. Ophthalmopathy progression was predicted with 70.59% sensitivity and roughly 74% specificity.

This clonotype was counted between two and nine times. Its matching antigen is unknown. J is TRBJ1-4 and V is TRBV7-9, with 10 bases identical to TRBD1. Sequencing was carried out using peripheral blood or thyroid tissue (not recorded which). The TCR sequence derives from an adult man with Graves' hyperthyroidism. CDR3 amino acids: CASSLAAGQGKLFF. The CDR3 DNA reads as TGTGCCAGCAGCTTAGCTGCGGGACAGGGGAAACTGTTTTTT.